This TCR beta chain derives from a study of shared clonotypes between healthy human individuals. General study results and limits: The naive CD4 repertoires of several donors were compared, and roughly 5% of clonotypes were shared.

J was trimmed by 3 bases and V by 4 bases; bases with no gene match: 6. The CDR3 totals 14 residues. Germline values: CDR1 SGHRS, CDR2 YFSETQ. The protocol was immunoSEQ multiplex PCR, while the TCRdb copy is restricted to in-frame clones and leaves out a portion. This sample carries hundreds of thousands of clones, around 67% of them seen once, and the ten largest clones take around 1.6%. This clone was counted a single time. Its antigen is currently unknown. Source material: memory CD4+ T cells sorted from blood. Subset indicated: CD45RA-negative fraction. This clonotype originated in a woman in her 30s in good health. The chain has TRBV5-1 and TRBJ2-7, with 8 positions matching TRBD1. In DNA form, the CDR3 reads TGCGCCAGCAGCCCCCGGGACAGGAACTACGAGCAGTACTTC. Its translation: CASSPRDRNYEQYF.